This T cell receptor (beta chain) was sequenced for a study of early T cells in non-severe SARS-CoV-2 infection. Study in general: Sequencing of bulk RNA from unsorted whole blood was done, without chain pairing.

Tagging with unique molecular identifiers was applied to individual cDNA molecules. TCRdb redid the calling of the 5' RACE reads with MiXCR, one entry per CDR3 protein. The sample lists about 120,000 distinct CDR3 sequences, approximately 12% occurring once. The table lists this clonotype with a few counts. This CDR3 is 17 amino acids long. Germline V CDR1 and CDR2: KGHSH, LQKENI. V lost 3 bases and J 2 bases, leaving 16 bases between the germline ends. The chain combines TRBV18 with TRBJ2-2, with D possibly being TRBD1 (6 bases). The clonotype comes from an adult who was a healthcare worker with PCR-confirmed SARS-CoV-2 infection or an uninfected control (not recorded which). The material sequenced was whole blood, taken at baseline. CDR3 nucleotides: TGTGCCAGCTCACCGTTTCACAGGGCACCAAACACCGGGGAGCTGTTTTTT. This translates into CASSPFHRAPNTGELFF.